This T cell receptor beta chain was observed in a study of T-cell reconstitution after alpha-beta-depleted transplantation in children (dated by TCRdb to 2015 to 2016). With regard to the full study: T-cell immune reconstitution after TCRalphabeta/CD19-depleted allogeneic hematopoietic cell transplantation in children was quantitatively tracked in the study by means of TCR repertoire profiling.

This clonotype was seen repeatedly, ten times or more. Its target antigen remains unknown. No much larger clone exists at a distance of one base, and base qualities are not known. Trimming at the junction amounts to 3 bases on V and 5 bases on J, and the germline ends lie 9 bases apart. Taken from cysteine to phenylalanine, the CDR3 has 13 residues. The kept DNA is CDR3 alone, 39 bases in frame from the first base. As encoded in the germline V gene, CDR1 is SGHTS while CDR2 is YDEGEE. Preparation of the library involved PCR. Sequenced using an Illumina HiSeq 2500. TCR library preparation used molecular barcoding, with unique molecular identifiers applied to normalize quantification of the TCRbeta repertoire. TCRdb reran the public reads through fastp at Q25 and MiXCR, keeping productive beta chains. Under each unique CDR3 protein, matching rows form one entry showing the most common genes and DNA. Across this sample there are about 270,000 distinct CDR3 sequences, with roughly 9.5% seen only once. About 9.4% of the sample is held by the ten biggest clonotypes.

Sequencing used PBMCs from the stem cell graft donor, obtained from the stem cell graft. Recombination linked TRBV5-8 to TRBJ2-4; 7 matching bases give a weak D call of TRBD1. The receptor was derived from a human donor who donated a stem cell graft to a child with SCID. The DNA sequence follows: TGTGCCAGCAGCTCAGGGGGGCAAAACATTCAGTACTTC. Its product reads: CASSSGGQNIQYF. When the CDR3 is completed using the reference TRBV5-8 and TRBJ2-4 genes on either side, the full variable domain is EAGVTQSPTHLIKTRGQQATLRCSPISGHTSVYWYQQALGLGLQFLLWYDEGEERNRGNFPPRFSGRQFPNYSSELNVNALELEDSALYLCASSSGGQNIQYFGAGTRLSVL.